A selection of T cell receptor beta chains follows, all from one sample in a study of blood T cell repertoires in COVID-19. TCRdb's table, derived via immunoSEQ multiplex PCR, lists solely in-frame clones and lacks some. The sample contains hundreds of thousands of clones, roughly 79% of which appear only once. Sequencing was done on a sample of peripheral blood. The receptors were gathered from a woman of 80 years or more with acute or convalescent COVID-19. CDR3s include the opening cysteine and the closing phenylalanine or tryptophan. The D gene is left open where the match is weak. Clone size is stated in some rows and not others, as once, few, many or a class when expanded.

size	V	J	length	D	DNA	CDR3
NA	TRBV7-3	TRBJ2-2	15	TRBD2	TGTGCCAGCAGCTTAGGAGTTAGCGGGACCGGGGAGCTGTTTTTT	CASSLGVSGTGELFF
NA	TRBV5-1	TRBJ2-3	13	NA	TGCGCCAGCAGCTTGGCGGGGGAAGATACGCAGTATTTT	CASSLAGEDTQYF
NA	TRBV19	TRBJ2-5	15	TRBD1	TGTGCCAGTAGTTACGGGACAGGGGGTTTAGAGACCCAGTACTTC	CASSYGTGGLETQYF
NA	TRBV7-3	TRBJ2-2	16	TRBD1	TGTGCCAGCAGCTTACAGGGGGCCACGAACACCGGGGAGCTGTTTTTT	CASSLQGATNTGELFF
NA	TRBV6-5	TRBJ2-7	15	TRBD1	TGTGCCAGCAGCTCACCGGGACAGGGTTCCTACGAGCAGTACTTC	CASSSPGQGSYEQYF
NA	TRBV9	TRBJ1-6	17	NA	TGTGCCAGCTCCGGGGGAGGACCCTCCTCCTATAATTCACCCCTCCACTTT	CASSGGGPSSYNSPLHF
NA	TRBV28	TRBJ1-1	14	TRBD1	TGTGCCAGCAGTACGACAGGGTTGGGCACTGAAGCTTTCTTT	CASSTTGLGTEAFF
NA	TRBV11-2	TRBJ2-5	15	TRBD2	TGTGCCAGCAGCTGGGGAGGGATCGACCAAGAGACCCAGTACTTC	CASSWGGIDQETQYF
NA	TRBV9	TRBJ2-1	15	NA	TGTGCCAGCAGCGCAGCAGGGTTCCATATCAATGAGCAGTTCTTC	CASSAAGFHINEQFF
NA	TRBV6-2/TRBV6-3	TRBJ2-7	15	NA	TGTGCCAGCAGTTACAAGGGACTTGGATCCTACGAGCAGTACTTC	CASSYKGLGSYEQYF
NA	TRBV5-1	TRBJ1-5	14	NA	TGCGCCAGCAGCTTGGTAGCAGGGGAACAGCCCCAGCATTTT	CASSLVAGEQPQHF
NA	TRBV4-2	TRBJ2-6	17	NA	TGTGCCAGCAGCTTCAGAGGGACAAGTTCTGGGGCCAACGTCCTGACTTTC	CASSFRGTSSGANVLTF
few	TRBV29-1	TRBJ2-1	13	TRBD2	TGCAGCGTAAATAGCGGGAGGAACAATGAGCAGTTCTTC	CSVNSGRNNEQFF
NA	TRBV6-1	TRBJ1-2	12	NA	TGTGCCAGCAGTGAGGCTCCCTATGGCTACACCTTC	CASSEAPYGYTF
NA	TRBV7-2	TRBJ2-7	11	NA	TGTGCCAGCAGCCCCCGGTACGAGCAGTACTTC	CASSPRYEQYF
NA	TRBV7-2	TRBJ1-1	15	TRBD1	TGTGCCAGCAGCTTTGGACAGGCCATGAACACTGAAGCTTTCTTT	CASSFGQAMNTEAFF
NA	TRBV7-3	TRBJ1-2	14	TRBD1	TGTGCCAGCAGCCCCCGGACAGGGAACGGCGGCTACACCTTC	CASSPRTGNGGYTF
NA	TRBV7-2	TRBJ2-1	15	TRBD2	TGTGCCAGCAGCACGACTAGCGGGAGGGCCCCTGAGCAGTTCTTC	CASSTTSGRAPEQFF
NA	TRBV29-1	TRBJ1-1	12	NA	TGTAGCGTTGAAGATCGGGGGGCTGAAGCTTTCTTT	CSVEDRGAEAFF
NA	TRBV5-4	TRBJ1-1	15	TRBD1	TGTGCCAGCAGCTCACAGGGGGGATTGAACACTGAAGCTTTCTTT	CASSSQGGLNTEAFF
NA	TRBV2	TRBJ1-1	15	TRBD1	TGTGCCAGCAGTCCTCGCAGGGGGCGTACGGATCGAGCTTTCTTT	CASSPRRGRTDRAFF
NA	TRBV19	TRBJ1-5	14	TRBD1	TGTGCCAGTAGGGCCGACAGGGGTAATCAGCCCCAGCATTTT	CASRADRGNQPQHF
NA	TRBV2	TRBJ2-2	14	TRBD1	TGTGCCAGCCGACAGGGGGCGTGGACCGGGGAGCTGTTTTTT	CASRQGAWTGELFF
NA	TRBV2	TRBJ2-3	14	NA	TGTGCCAGCAGTGTTGGGGCTTACACAGATACGCAGTATTTT	CASSVGAYTDTQYF
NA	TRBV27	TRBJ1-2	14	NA	TGTGCCAGCAGTTCCCTAGGGGCCAACTATGGCTACACCTTC	CASSSLGANYGYTF
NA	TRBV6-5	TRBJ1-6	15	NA	TGTGCCAGCGCGGTTACTATCTCCTATAATTCACCCCTCCACTTT	CASAVTISYNSPLHF
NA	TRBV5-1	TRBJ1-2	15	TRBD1	TGCGCCAGCAGCTTGTACGGGACAGGGCCAAAGGGCTACACCTTC	CASSLYGTGPKGYTF
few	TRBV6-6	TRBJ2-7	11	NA	TGTGCCAGCAGTCAAAGCCCCCGTCAGTACTTC	CASSQSPRQYF
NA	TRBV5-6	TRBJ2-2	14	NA	TGTGCCAGCAGCTCGGGACTCTTTACCGGGGAGCTGTTTTTT	CASSSGLFTGELFF
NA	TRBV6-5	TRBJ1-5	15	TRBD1	TGTGCCAGCAGTCAAAACAGGGGAAGTAATCAGCCCCAGCATTTT	CASSQNRGSNQPQHF
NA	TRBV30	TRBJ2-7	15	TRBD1	TGTGCCTGGAGGTACCCCGGGACAGGGAAACACGAGCAGTACTTC	CAWRYPGTGKHEQYF
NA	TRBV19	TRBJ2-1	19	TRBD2	TGTGCCAGTAGTACGCGACTAGCGGGGGCCATTAGCTCCTACAATGAGCAGTTCTTC	CASSTRLAGAISSYNEQFF
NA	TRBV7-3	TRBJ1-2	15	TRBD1	TGTGCCAGCAGCCTAAACCCACCTGGACAGGGGGTTTACACCTTC	CASSLNPPGQGVYTF
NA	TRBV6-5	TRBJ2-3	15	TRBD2	TGTGCCAGCAGACTTAGCGGGACTAGCACAGATACGCAGTATTTT	CASRLSGTSTDTQYF
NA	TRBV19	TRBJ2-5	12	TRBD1	TGTGCCAGTAGTCACAGGGGTGAGACCCAGTACTTC	CASSHRGETQYF
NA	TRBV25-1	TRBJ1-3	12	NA	TGTGCCAGCACAGGGACAGGAAACACCATATATTTT	CASTGTGNTIYF
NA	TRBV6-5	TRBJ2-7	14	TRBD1	TGTGCCAGCAGAAGGACAGGTACGTCCTACGAGCAGTACTTC	CASRRTGTSYEQYF
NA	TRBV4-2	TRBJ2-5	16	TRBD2	TGTGCCAGCAGCCGTGAGCGGGGGGGCTCCCAAGAGACCCAGTACTTC	CASSRERGGSQETQYF
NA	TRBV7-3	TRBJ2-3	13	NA	TGTGCCAGCAGCTCAAGACTAGCAGATACGCAGTATTTT	CASSSRLADTQYF
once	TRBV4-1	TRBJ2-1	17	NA	TGCGCCAGCAGCCAAGCGATAACTAGCTCTGGGGGCAATGAGCAGTTCTTC	CASSQAITSSGGNEQFF
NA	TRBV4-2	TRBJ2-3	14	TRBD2	TGTGCCAGCAGGGGGGCGGGGGGCGCAAATACGCAGTATTTT	CASRGAGGANTQYF
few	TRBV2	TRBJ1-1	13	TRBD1	TGTGCCAGCCAAAACCGGGACAGGGGTGAAGCTTTCTTT	CASQNRDRGEAFF